Each of the 32 T cell receptor beta chains below was sequenced from the same sample in a study of T cells after yellow fever vaccination. TCRdb re-analysed the 5' RACE reads in MiXCR, keeping a single row per CDR3 protein. This table holds about 430,000 distinct CDR3 sequences, roughly a sixth found once. This specimen consisted of PBMCs, obtained before the yellow fever booster vaccination. The origin of the receptors is a man aged 18 to 30 who received the YFV17D yellow fever vaccine.

This clonotype has just a few counts. The genes are TRBV12-3 or TRBV12-4 and TRBJ2-1; D unresolved. The CDR3 covers 11 residues. V lost 8 bases and J 0 bases, leaving 2 bases between the germline ends. CDR3 loop: CASCSYNEQFF. The CDR3 coding sequence is TGTGCCAGCTGCTCCTACAATGAGCAGTTCTTC.

This CDR3 is CASSQVPGGTEAFF. CDR3 nucleotide sequence: TGCGCCAGCAGCCAAGTCCCCGGAGGGACTGAAGCTTTCTTT. This chain uses TRBV4-1 with TRBJ1-1, with unresolved D. This CDR3 spans 14 amino acids. The V end was cut by 1 base, the J end by 5 bases, with 11 bases between. CDR1 and CDR2 from the germline V gene are MGHRA and YSYEKL.

This clonotype was seen at least ten times. J is TRBJ2-1 and V is TRBV7-9; 10 nucleotides match TRBD1. This CDR3 region has 16 residues. The V gene end was trimmed by 4 bases and the J gene end by 10 bases; junction bases not matched to a gene: 13. From germline, CDR1 is SEHNR and CDR2 FQNEAQ (reference sequence). The CDR3, as DNA: TGTGCCAGCAGCTCTTTGACAGGGGGCGCGACCCCCGAGCAGTTCTTC. This gives the protein CASSSLTGGATPEQFF. The variable domain in full, with the rest retrieved from reference TRBV7-9 and TRBJ2-1, is DTGVSQNPRHKITKRGQNVTFRCDPISEHNRLYWYRQTLGQGPEFLTYFQNEAQLEKSRLLSDRFSAERPKGSFSTLEIQRTEQGDSAMYLCASSSLTGGATPEQFFGPGTRLTVL.

As DNA, the CDR3 is TGTGCCAGCAGTCCTAGCGGGGGTCCTATAGGGGAGCAGTTCTTC. This translates into CASSPSGGPIGEQFF. This chain joins TRBV12-3 or TRBV12-4 and TRBJ2-1, with 10 bases aligning to TRBD2. J lost 10 bases, V lost 5 bases, and 11 bases had no gene match. The CDR3 runs to 15 residues.

About this clonotype: Mismatch with germline at one junction end may stem from a read error. CDR3: CASSLAGQGVSPLHF. The CDR3 DNA reads as TGTGCCAGCAGCCTAGCAGGGCAGGGAGTTTCACCCCTCCACTTT. V is TRBV7-2 and J is TRBJ1-6; D is possibly TRBD1 (5 bases). The CDR3 is 15 residues long. In germline, CDR1 is SGHTA, CDR2 FQGNSA.

This clonotype was recorded a few times. The chain links TRBV5-1 to TRBJ1-6, with D uncertain. V shed 3 bases and J shed 8 bases, with 6 bases lying between them. There are 12 residues in the CDR3. CDR1 and CDR2 (germline): SGHRS, YFSETQ. The CDR3 here is CASSSQDSPLHF. The CDR3 nucleotides read TGCGCCAGCAGCTCTCAGGATTCACCCCTCCACTTT.

This rearrangement joins TRBV9 to TRBJ1-2; D remains ambiguous. The germline V gene encodes CDR1 SGDLS and CDR2 YYNGEE. Deletions cut 4 bases from V and 2 bases from J, with 15 bases between. CDR3 size: 15 residues. The CDR3 sequence: CASSLSQAGNYGYTF. Written as DNA, the CDR3 is TGTGCCAGCAGCCTTAGTCAGGCCGGAAACTATGGCTACACCTTC.

This clonotype was found many times. The chain carries TRBV4-1 and TRBJ1-6; D gene uncertain. The CDR3 sequence is 19 residues long. Germline CDR1 MGHRA, CDR2 YSYEKL. Trimming stripped 1 base from V and 4 bases from J, with 20 bases between. The CDR3: CASSQVSPNRDSYNSPLHF. The CDR3 bases are TGCGCCAGCAGCCAAGTGAGCCCAAACCGGGATTCGTATAATTCACCCCTCCACTTT.

The chain recombines TRBV10-2 with TRBJ2-1; D possibly matches TRBD1 or TRBD2 (6 bases each). CDR1 is WSHSY, CDR2 SAAADI, per germline. This CDR3 has 16 residues. Deletions cut 0 bases from V and 6 bases from J, with 15 bases between. CDR3 coding DNA: TGCGCCAGCAGTGAGTCATCGGGGGCCACTGTCAATGAGCAGTTCTTC. This translates into CASSESSGATVNEQFF.

The CDR3 loop reads CASSPRPGYGNQPQHF. CDR3 DNA: TGTGCCAGCAGCCCCCGCCCGGGATATGGCAATCAGCCCCAGCATTTT. The rearrangement uses TRBV12-3 or TRBV12-4 and TRBJ1-5; D remains ambiguous. The CDR3 totals 16 residues. Between the trimmed V and J ends, which lost 6 bases and 2 bases, there was a span of 17 bases.

This clonotype was detected a few times. V is TRBV27 and J is TRBJ1-1; a possible D gene is TRBD1 (6 bases). Germline-derived CDR1 and CDR2 are MNHEY and SMNVEV (reference sequence). The length of the CDR3 is 13 residues. V shed 6 bases and J shed 5 bases, with 13 bases lying between them. DNA of the CDR3: TGTGCCAGCAGACCTTTAGGGGGTACTGAAGCTTTCTTT. It encodes CASRPLGGTEAFF.

The V gene is TRBV20-1, the J gene TRBJ2-3, with D possibly being TRBD2 (7 bases). Trimming stripped 3 bases from V and 5 bases from J, with 15 bases between. Germline V gene lookup returns CDR1 DFQATT and CDR2 SNEGSKA (reference sequence). The CDR3 loop spans 14 amino acids. The CDR3 is CSASRGAVLDTQYF. The DNA for the CDR3 is TGCAGTGCTAGTCGGGGGGCGGTATTAGATACGCAGTATTTT.

This clonotype was detected many times. This chain connects TRBV7-2 to TRBJ2-3; no clear D gene. V lost 5 bases and J 5 bases, leaving 8 bases between the germline ends. The CDR3 runs to 12 residues. Germline CDR1 reads SGHTA; CDR2 reads FQGNSA. CDR3 bases: TGTGCCAGCAGCGTAACCTTAGATACGCAGTATTTT. This codes for CASSVTLDTQYF.

This clonotype was counted between two and nine times. The J gene is TRBJ2-2, the V gene TRBV7-6; 8 bases fit TRBD2. The CDR3 runs to 13 residues. V dropped 9 bases and J dropped 7; count of bases not matched to a gene: 7. Germline values: CDR1 SGHVS, CDR2 FNYEAQ. For the CDR3, the DNA is TGTGCCAGTCGGACTAGCTATGGCGGGGAGCTGTTTTTT. This encodes CASRTSYGGELFF.

This clonotype was counted a few times. The chain is built from TRBV4-1 and TRBJ2-3; TRBD1 is a possible D gene (6 bases). This CDR3 is 15 amino acids long. Germline CDR1 reads MGHRA; CDR2 reads YSYEKL. V gave up 4 bases and J gave up 4 bases, with 15 bases separating them. As DNA, the CDR3 is TGCGCCAGCAGCCCGGGACATGGGGCCTCAGATACGCAGTATTTT. Its translation is CASSPGHGASDTQYF.

The sample holds a few counts of this clonotype. The chain has TRBV20-1 and TRBJ1-2; tentatively, D is TRBD1 (6 bases). Trimming shortened V by 5 bases and J by 3 bases, and 16 bases separated the two germline ends. This CDR3 spans 14 amino acids. Germline-derived CDR1 and CDR2 are DFQATT and SNEGSKA (reference sequence). The CDR3 loop is CSAPRAGQDYGYTF. The CDR3 nucleotides read TGCAGTGCTCCGAGGGCGGGACAAGACTATGGCTACACCTTC.

This clonotype was seen only a few times. The J gene is TRBJ1-2, the V gene TRBV6-5; tentative D call: TRBD1 (6 bases). The CDR3 spans 15 residues. V gave up 0 bases and J gave up 2 bases, with 10 bases separating them. Germline CDR1 MNHEY, CDR2 SVGAGI. The CDR3 DNA is TGTGCCAGCAGTTACTCCGGGACAAACAACTATGGCTACACCTTC. Translated: CASSYSGTNNYGYTF.

The chain uses TRBV7-9 and TRBJ2-5; D gene ambiguous. The CDR3 spans 13 residues. With 1 base removed from V and 1 base from J, the gap between germline ends came to 4 bases. Germline V gene lookup returns CDR1 SEHNR and CDR2 FQNEAQ (reference sequence). The CDR3, as DNA: TGTGCCAGCAGCTTAGTGATCCAAGAGACCCAGTACTTC. Protein: CASSLVIQETQYF.

This clonotype was seen only a few times. V usage is TRBV6-2 or TRBV6-3 and J usage is TRBJ1-5; possible D gene TRBD1, 6 bases. Trimming removed 4 bases at V and 6 bases at J, with 13 bases between. The CDR3 consists of 14 residues. Germline V gene lookup returns CDR1 MNHEY and CDR2 SVGEGT. Here the CDR3 DNA reads TGTGCCAGCAGTTCGTTCGGGGGGCGTCAGCCCCAGCATTTT. Translation: CASSSFGGRQPQHF.

The chain has TRBV12-3 or TRBV12-4 and TRBJ1-4; tentative D call: TRBD1 (5 bases). V dropped 6 bases and J dropped 5 bases, with 25 bases sitting between them. The CDR3 covers 18 residues. The CDR3 DNA reads as TGTGCCAGCAGGGCTGCGGGGGGGATTAGTACTGCGAATGAAAAACTGTTTTTT. It translates to CASRAAGGISTANEKLFF.

The chain employs TRBV20-1 and TRBJ1-1; unclear D gene. V lost 7 bases and J lost 1, with 10 bases in between. This CDR3 spans 12 amino acids. Germline lookup yields CDR1 DFQATT and CDR2 SNEGSKA (reference sequence). DNA of the CDR3: TGCAGTGTTCCACACTCGAACACTGAAGCTTTCTTT. This translates into CSVPHSNTEAFF.

This clonotype showed up just a few times. The gene calls are TRBV7-2 and TRBJ1-2, with unresolved D. The germline gives CDR1 SGHTA, CDR2 FQGNSA. V dropped 3 bases and J dropped 6 bases, with 11 bases sitting between them. The CDR3 loop spans 13 amino acids. CDR3 in DNA: TGTGCCAGCAGCTTCCGGGCCCGGGATGGCTACACCTTC. It codes for CASSFRARDGYTF.

This clonotype was recorded many times. V usage is TRBV2 and J usage is TRBJ2-7; D uncertain. V lost 6 bases, J lost 0 bases, and 3 bases lay in between. Germline lookup yields CDR1 SNHLY and CDR2 FYNNEI. The CDR3 loop spans 11 amino acids. The CDR3 DNA sequence: TGTGCCAGCAGCAACTCCTACGAGCAGTACTTC. Encoded protein: CASSNSYEQYF.

This clonotype came up a few times. The V call is TRBV6-5, the J call TRBJ1-6; 11 bases map to TRBD1. Germline V gene data show CDR1 as MNHEY and CDR2 as SVGAGI. The CDR3 covers 17 residues. The ends lost 2 bases at V and 9 bases at J; junction bases unmatched: 9. The CDR3 nucleotides read TGTGCCAGCAGTTACGATGGACAGGGGGCGCTGGGTTCACCCCTCCACTTT. It yields the protein CASSYDGQGALGSPLHF.

The gene calls are TRBV19 and TRBJ2-3; 8 nucleotides match TRBD1. This CDR3 spans 16 amino acids. The germline V gene encodes CDR1 LNHDA and CDR2 SQIVND (reference sequence). Trimming at V came to 3 bases and at J to 1 base, leaving 6 bases not matched to a gene. The CDR3 loop reads CASSMRPGQGTDTQYF. Written as DNA, the CDR3 is TGTGCCAGTAGTATGCGCCCGGGACAGGGCACAGATACGCAGTATTTT. The full variable domain, completed using reference TRBV19 and TRBJ2-3, is DGGITQSPKYLFRKEGQNVTLSCEQNLNHDAMYWYRQDPGQGLRLIYYSQIVNDFQKGDIAEGYSVSREKKESFPLTVTSAQKNPTAFYLCASSMRPGQGTDTQYFGPGTRLTVL.

A single count supports this clonotype. The rearrangement links TRBV7-2 to TRBJ1-2, with 7 bases matching TRBD1. The CDR3 has 14 amino acids. Germline CDR1 reads SGHTA; CDR2 reads FQGNSA. Trimming cost V 6 bases and J 6 bases; bases outside gene matches: 10. CDR3 bases: TGTGCCAGCAGGCGCGGGACAGTTGGTGATGGCTACACCTTC. Translated, it gives CASRRGTVGDGYTF.

This clonotype was recorded a few times. The CDR3 DNA sequence: TGTGCTAGTGGTTTCAACAGGGGAGCCTCCGAGCAGTACTTC. This gives the protein CASGFNRGASEQYF. V gene TRBV12-5 combines with J gene TRBJ2-7, with TRBD1 identical over 7 bases. Unmatched junction bases numbered 8, after V lost 3 bases and J lost 6 bases. This CDR3 spans 14 amino acids. The V gene's germline CDR1 is LGHNT and CDR2 FRNRAP.

V and J are TRBV12-5 and TRBJ1-3; possibly TRBD1 for D (6 bases). Per the germline V gene, CDR1 is LGHNT and CDR2 is FRNRAP. Trimming cost V 0 bases and J 0 bases, with 15 bases left between them. CDR3 length: 18 amino acids. This CDR3 is CASGLVLQGPYSGNTIYF. CDR3 bases: TGTGCTAGTGGTTTGGTCTTACAGGGCCCTTACTCTGGAAACACCATATATTTT.

CDR3 nucleotides: TGTGCCAGCAGCTTACGCACGGACTACTACTCTGGGGCCAACGTCCTGACTTTC. This sequence encodes CASSLRTDYYSGANVLTF. The J gene is TRBJ2-6, the V gene TRBV7-8; tentatively, D is TRBD2 (6 bases). The CDR3 is 18 residues long. The V end was cut by 2 bases, the J end by 0 bases, with 14 bases between. The germline CDR1 and CDR2 sequences are SGHVS and FQNEAQ.

This clonotype was counted only a few times. The chain combines TRBV20-1 with TRBJ2-7, with TRBD1 as a possible D gene (6 bases). V was cut by 0 bases and J by 6 bases, with 18 bases left in between. There are 15 residues in the CDR3. Germline V gene sequence: CDR1 DFQATT, CDR2 SNEGSKA (reference sequence). For the CDR3, the DNA is TGCAGTGCTAGAGATCCTTCAGGGGTTTGGGCCGAGCAGTACTTC. Its translation is CSARDPSGVWAEQYF.

The rearrangement links TRBV20-1 to TRBJ2-7; 10 positions agree with TRBD2. V was pared by 5 bases and J by 5 bases, with 9 bases of the junction left unmatched. Per the germline V gene, CDR1 is DFQATT and CDR2 is SNEGSKA (reference sequence). The CDR3 has 14 amino acids. CDR3 DNA sequence: TGCAGTGCTCAAGCGGGGGGGCCCGCGAACGAGCAGTACGTC. Its translation is CSAQAGGPANEQYV.

The chain couples TRBV12-3 or TRBV12-4 to TRBJ2-1; no firm D call. CDR3 length: 15 amino acids. Trimming pared 1 base from V and 0 bases from J, leaving 7 bases between. CDR3 region: CASSLDLSSYNEQFF. In nucleotides, the CDR3 is TGTGCCAGCAGTTTAGATCTAAGCTCCTACAATGAGCAGTTCTTC.